The sequence of this T cell receptor (beta chain) was determined in a study of metastatic and nonmetastatic thyroid tumors. The CDR3 length is 12 residues. Germline V gene sequence: CDR1 SGHDT, CDR2 YYEEEE. Trimming pared 1 base from V and 8 bases from J, leaving 9 bases between. This clone was picked up many times. TCRdb reprocessed the PCR reads via MiXCR. Of about 47,000 clones listed, approximately 24% are singletons. Each patient went into thyroid surgery without having received any treatment. The clonotype originates from a male donor with papillary thyroid cancer or a benign thyroid nodule (not recorded which). Some clones in this sample may be carry-over from other donors' samples. The rearrangement joins TRBV5-6 to TRBJ1-2; D ambiguous. The sequenced sample was blood. The CDR3 loop is CASSLRRRGYTF. The CDR3 region has the DNA TGTGCCAGCAGCTTGCGTCGCAGGGGCTACACCTTC.